This entry describes one T cell receptor beta chain. This sample was taken from a study of control samples from healthy donors and cancer patients. Libraries were prepared by immunoSEQ multiplex PCR; TCRdb keeps only in-frame clonotypes and omits some of them. The sample consists of approximately 230,000 clones, over 75% of them appearing once. Sequenced material: PBMCs. The TCR comes from a woman aged 55-69 years with lung cancer.

This chain's CDR3 is CASSQTSAVADTQYF. The CDR3, as DNA: TGTGCCAGCAGCCAAACTAGTGCCGTAGCAGATACGCAGTATTTT. This rearrangement joins TRBV3-1 (or the pseudogene TRBV3-2) to TRBJ2-3; possibly TRBD2 for D (5 bases). Germline assignment: CDR1 LGHDT and CDR2 YNNKEL (reference sequence). CDR3 length: 15 residues. Trimming pared 2 bases from V and 4 bases from J, leaving 13 bases between.